A single sample gave rise to the 18 T cell receptor beta chains below, sequenced in a study of blood T cell repertoires in COVID-19. Generated by immunoSEQ multiplex PCR, the TCRdb table keeps only in-frame clones and is missing some. The sample has about 140,000 clones; approximately 85% are singletons. Sequencing was performed on PBMCs or T cells enriched from blood (not recorded which). These receptors came from a woman aged 45-65 years with acute COVID-19.

This chain connects TRBV5-1 to TRBJ2-1; 8 bases map to TRBD2. The CDR3 spans 17 residues. V lost 0 bases, J lost 0 bases, and 5 bases stayed unmatched. The germline CDR1 and CDR2 sequences are SGHRS and YFSETQ. The CDR3 DNA follows: TGCGCCAGCAGCTTGGCGAGAAGCGGGAGCTCCTACAATGAGCAGTTCTTC. Encoded protein: CASSLARSGSSYNEQFF. Supplemented by reference TRBV5-1 and TRBJ2-1, the full variable domain reads KAGVTQTPRYLIKTRGQQVTLSCSPISGHRSVSWYQQTPGQGLQFLFEYFSETQRNKGNFPGRFSGRQFSNSRSEMNVSTLELGDSALYLCASSLARSGSSYNEQFFGPGTRLTVL.

This clone came up a few times. The V and J genes are TRBV19 and TRBJ2-4; 11 bases are a match to TRBD2. Germline CDR1 LNHDA, CDR2 SQIVND (reference sequence). V was pared by 3 bases and J by 2 bases, with 9 bases of the junction left unmatched. There are 18 residues in the CDR3. The CDR3 coding sequence is TGTGCCAGTAGTATTAGGGCTAGCGGGAGGTCGACCAAAAACATTCAGTACTTC. It yields the protein CASSIRASGRSTKNIQYF.

J is TRBJ2-1 and V is TRBV19, with TRBD1 as a possible D gene (5 bases). CDR3 length: 16 residues. Trimming pared 7 bases from V and 5 bases from J, leaving 21 bases between. Germline assignment: CDR1 LNHDA and CDR2 SQIVND (reference sequence). The DNA for the CDR3 is TGTGCCAGTACCCCGCACGGACACCGTATTAACAATGAGCAGTTCTTC. Translation gives CASTPHGHRINNEQFF.

This chain uses TRBV10-3 with TRBJ2-3; tentative D call: TRBD2 (6 bases). V was clipped by 0 bases and J by 6 bases, with 16 bases between them. Germline V gene lookup returns CDR1 ENHRY and CDR2 SYGVKD. The length of the CDR3 is 16 residues. In DNA form, the CDR3 reads TGTGCCATCAGTGAGTCAAATAGCGGAGGAAGGGATACGCAGTATTTT. It translates to CAISESNSGGRDTQYF.

CDR3 amino acids: CASALAGVGEQFF. In DNA, the CDR3 is TGTGCCAGTGCGCTAGCGGGAGTCGGTGAGCAGTTCTTC. This chain uses TRBV19 with TRBJ2-1, with 10 bases that match TRBD2. The germline V gene has CDR1 LNHDA and CDR2 SQIVND (reference sequence). V dropped 8 bases and J dropped 9; count of bases not matched to a gene: 7. This CDR3 contains 13 residues.

V gene TRBV5-1 combines with J gene TRBJ1-1; TRBD1 agrees at 10 bases. J was trimmed by 4 bases and V by 3 bases; bases with no gene match: 0. Germline V gene lookup returns CDR1 SGHRS and CDR2 YFSETQ. This CDR3 region has 13 residues. The DNA for the CDR3 is TGCGCCAGCAGCTGGACAGGGGGCACTGAAGCTTTCTTT. This codes for CASSWTGGTEAFF.

This clone was recorded a few times. V is TRBV30 and J is TRBJ1-5, with D uncertain. Germline loops: CDR1 GTSNPN, CDR2 SVGIG (reference sequence). V was shortened by 0 bases and J by 4 bases, with 7 bases between the two germline ends. CDR3 length equals 13 residues. CDR3 loop: CAWSVSQNQPQHF. CDR3 DNA sequence: TGTGCCTGGAGTGTCTCACAGAATCAGCCCCAGCATTTT. The complete variable domain, with remaining parts taken from reference TRBV30 and TRBJ1-5, reads SQTIHQWPATLVQPVGSPLSLECTVEGTSNPNLYWYRQAAGRGLQLLFYSVGIGQISSEVPQNLSASRPQDRQFILSSKKLLLSDSGFYLCAWSVSQNQPQHFGDGTRLSIL.

This clone appeared a single time. The chain couples TRBV7-2 to TRBJ1-5; D possibly corresponds to TRBD1 (5 bases). Per the germline V gene, CDR1 is SGHTA and CDR2 is FQGNSA. The ends were cut back, 5 bases at V and 11 bases at J, with 22 bases in the middle. The CDR3 extends over 15 amino acids. CDR3 residues: CASSAAGGDGSAQHF. The DNA for the CDR3 is TGTGCCAGCAGCGCGGCGGGGGGGGATGGATCAGCCCAGCATTTT.

J is TRBJ2-1 and V is TRBV12-3 or TRBV12-4; D might be TRBD1 (5 bases). The CDR3 has 12 residues. Deletions cut 3 bases from V and 7 bases from J, with 7 bases between. DNA of the CDR3: TGTGCCAGCAGTTTCGCAGGGAATGAGCAGTTCTTC. Encoded protein: CASSFAGNEQFF.

This clone appeared a single time. The chain employs TRBV7-6 and TRBJ2-3, with 9 bases fitting TRBD2. Germline CDR1 reads SGHVS; CDR2 reads FNYEAQ. Germline trimming cut 5 bases from V and 0 bases from J; bases unmatched to any gene: 15. CDR3 size: 19 residues. CDR3 DNA: TGTGCCAGCAGCCCTGGGTGGGAACTAGCGGGCCAAAGCACAGATACGCAGTATTTT. Translating it yields CASSPGWELAGQSTDTQYF.

The rearrangement uses TRBV20-1 and TRBJ1-1; unclear D gene. The length of the CDR3 is 12 residues. In germline, CDR1 is DFQATT, CDR2 SNEGSKA (reference sequence). Between the trimmed V and J ends, which lost 6 bases and 0 bases, there was a span of 8 bases. Written as DNA, the CDR3 is TGCAGTGCCAGTGACTTGAACACTGAAGCTTTCTTT. Protein sequence: CSASDLNTEAFF.

A note on this clone: Additional DNA sequences in this sample encode the identical CDR3. The J gene is TRBJ2-7, the V gene TRBV5-1; TRBD2 is a possible D gene (6 bases). V lost 4 bases, J lost 1 base, and 9 bases lay in between. This CDR3 region has 13 residues. CDR1 SGHRS and CDR2 YFSETQ come from the germline V gene. The CDR3 bases are TGCGCCAGCAGCCCCGGAGGGTCCTACGAGCAGTACTTC. It codes for CASSPGGSYEQYF.

DNA for the CDR3: TGTGCCTGGAGTCCGGACAGGGGCAGCGATTCACCCCTCCACTTT. Translation: CAWSPDRGSDSPLHF. This chain joins TRBV30 and TRBJ1-6, with 9 bases fitting TRBD1. There are 15 residues in the CDR3. Germline V gene data show CDR1 as GTSNPN and CDR2 as SVGIG (reference sequence). Unmatched junction bases numbered 7, after V lost 2 bases and J lost 8 bases.

Note on this clone: A read error is possible here, since a much larger clone lies one base away. This chain uses TRBV7-8 with TRBJ1-2; tentatively, D is TRBD1 (5 bases). This CDR3 has 14 amino acids. Trimming shortened V by 1 base and J by 1 base, and 7 bases separated the two germline ends. Per the germline V gene, CDR1 is SGHVS and CDR2 is FQNEAQ. CDR3 nucleotide sequence: TGTGCCAGCAGCTTAGGGGGGGGTAACTATGGCTACACCTTC. Translation: CASSLGGGNYGYTF.

The rearrangement links TRBV9 to TRBJ2-4; D may be TRBD1 (6 bases). This CDR3 contains 13 residues. The germline V and J ends were trimmed by 4 bases and 7 bases, with 12 bases remaining between them. Germline V gene sequence: CDR1 SGDLS, CDR2 YYNGEE. CDR3 region: CASSRNRENIQYF. The DNA for the CDR3 is TGTGCCAGCAGCAGGAACAGGGAGAACATTCAGTACTTC.

Regarding this clone: One end of the junction does not line up with germline, which may come from a read error. The rearrangement uses TRBV2 and TRBJ2-5, with 9 nucleotides matching TRBD2. The CDR3 extends over 15 amino acids. Germline loops: CDR1 SNHLY, CDR2 FYNNEI. The CDR3 DNA reads as TGTGCCAGCACCCTAAAGGGCCCAACACTAGCGGGTCGAAACTTC. Protein sequence: CASTLKGPTLAGRNF.

This chain joins TRBV5-1 and TRBJ2-6, with D possibly being TRBD1 (6 bases). In germline, CDR1 is SGHRS, CDR2 YFSETQ. V was cut by 3 bases and J by 4 bases, with 11 bases left in between. The CDR3 is 15 amino acids. Written as DNA, the CDR3 is TGCGCCAGCAGCTCACAGGGAGTAGGGGCCAACGTCCTGACTTTC. Translation gives CASSSQGVGANVLTF.

The chain is built from TRBV19 and TRBJ1-6, with D tentatively TRBD1 (5 bases). The length of the CDR3 is 13 residues. Germline loops: CDR1 LNHDA, CDR2 SQIVND (reference sequence). The V end lost 6 bases, the J end lost 4 bases, and 7 bases lay between the germline ends. Written as DNA, the CDR3 is TGTGCCAGTAGAGGGGATTATAATTCACCCCTCCACTTT. Encoded protein: CASRGDYNSPLHF.